This paragraph covers one T cell receptor beta chain sequence. This sample stems from a study of T cell responses to AZD1222 COVID-19 vaccine. Method: immunoSEQ multiplex PCR; TCRdb's copy keeps in-frame clones and lacks some. Of some 130,000 clones in the sample, just under 95% were seen once. CDR1 is MNHEY and CDR2 is SVGAGI in the germline V gene. V shed 5 bases and J shed 7 bases, with 9 bases lying between them. This CDR3 contains 13 residues. The chain joins TRBV6-5 to TRBJ1-6, with D unclear. The sequence was obtained from an adult who received the AZD1222 COVID-19 vaccine. The sample was peripheral blood, taken 28 days after the second AZD1222 dose. The CDR3 bases are TGTGCCAGCAGTATCCGACACAATTCACCCCTCCACTTT. Translation: CASSIRHNSPLHF.